The entry below describes one T cell receptor (beta chain). This clonotype was picked up many times. Its antigen is currently not known. Within one base of it there is no much larger clone, and no base qualities were kept. These data come from a study of early T cells in non-severe SARS-CoV-2 infection (dated by TCRdb to the early 2020s). Background on the whole study: TCR sequencing used bulk RNA from unsorted whole blood, so alpha and beta chains could not be paired.

What the research found in general, with its limitations: VDJdb matching was skewed toward anti-spike CD8 responses and likely underestimated virus-specific expansions by missing private and CD4 specificities.

Library preparation was by 5' RACE. The sequencer listed for this sample is NextSeq 500. The TCR library protocol attached unique molecular identifiers to individual cDNA molecules to correct for sequencing error and PCR bias. Sequencing covered both TCR alpha and beta chains, and within each sample the abundances of alpha and beta sequences were tightly co-correlated. The source study handled its data this way. Decombinator V4 was used to annotate the V gene, J gene and CDR3 of the TCR sequences. Expanded TCRs were defined as changing significantly between any two time points under a Poisson model with p below 0.0001. TCR abundances were normalised to the total number of TCRs sequenced per sample and expressed as counts per million. MAIT TCRs were defined by TRAV1-2 paired with TRAJ12, TRAJ20 or TRAJ33, and iNKT TCRs by TRAV10 paired with TRAJ18. A search of VDJdb, accessed on 1 November 2021, was run for TCRs annotated to CMV, EBV and SARS-CoV-2, with TCRs annotated for multiple antigens excluded. TCRdb reprocessing: public reads trimmed at Q25 with fastp, clones called with MiXCR, in-frame beta chains kept. Each entry is one CDR3 protein sequence, shown with its most common DNA and genes. Here the V and J calls rest on TCRdb's processing, not on the authors' analysis. The sample records some 58,000 distinct CDR3 sequences, less than 15% of which are singletons. Together, the top ten hold about 4.2% of the sample.

From its cysteine to its phenylalanine, the CDR3 spans 16 amino acids. The entry retains the CDR3 DNA only, 48 bases that are in frame from base 1. Trimming takes 5 bases from V and 5 bases from J, and the germline ends sit 21 bases apart. The germline V gene gives CDR1 as MNHEY and CDR2 as SVGAGI. Set within a cohort of healthcare workers in London, UK, this nested case-control study involved weekly PCR testing of nasopharyngeal swabs along with blood sampling. Healthcare workers were recruited between 23 and 31 March 2020, during the week of the UK lockdown, and were followed weekly for up to about 15 weeks.

Input material: whole blood. The chain was built from TRBV6-5 and TRBJ1-1; the best D guess is TRBD1, with 5 bases matching. This TCR was sampled from an adult who was a healthcare worker with PCR-confirmed SARS-CoV-2 infection or an uninfected control (not recorded which). The DNA sequence is as follows: TGTGCCAGCAGTACCCAGGGCCCCCGAGGCCGGACTGAAGCTTTCTTT. It encodes CASSTQGPRGRTEAFF.